The 14 T cell receptor beta chains below all came from one sample that was sequenced in a study of T cell responses to AZD1222 COVID-19 vaccine (dated by TCRdb to about 2021). The time point label, as the study defines it: baseline before first vaccination. The receptor library was made with the immunoSEQ multiplex PCR assay. TCRdb took this table from immuneACCESS and kept in-frame rearrangements with V and J called. Such tables lack part of the clones; where checked against another copy, unresolved V genes explain under half of the gap, and the rest is unexplained. In this sample the table shows fewer than 120,000 clones, around 90% of which occur a single time. The top ten constitute approximately 8% of the sample. The material sequenced was peripheral blood, taken on day 0 of AZD1222 vaccination. These TCRs come from an adult in good health.

This rearrangement joins TRBV30 to TRBJ1-2; D remains ambiguous. Trimming removed 2 bases from V and 4 bases from J, with 11 bases in between. Germline CDR1 GTSNPN, CDR2 SVGIG (reference sequence). This CDR3 comprises 13 residues. The CDR3 sequence is CAWSPREFYGYTF. For the CDR3, the DNA is TGTGCCTGGAGTCCCCGGGAGTTCTATGGCTACACCTTC.

This chain joins TRBV30 and TRBJ2-1, with D unclear. This CDR3 has 14 amino acids. In germline, CDR1 is GTSNPN, CDR2 SVGIG (reference sequence). V was pared by 5 bases and J by 0 bases, with 11 bases between. CDR3 in amino acids: CAWAESSSYNEQFF. CDR3 nucleotides: TGTGCCTGGGCAGAATCGAGCTCCTACAATGAGCAGTTCTTC.

In its sample, this clone was seen once. The V gene is TRBV20-1, the J gene TRBJ1-4; D is undetermined. Trimming stripped 3 bases from V and 1 base from J, with 9 bases between. Germline CDR1 is DFQATT and CDR2 is SNEGSKA (reference sequence). There are 14 residues in the CDR3. Here the CDR3 DNA reads TGCAGTGCTAGTTCGGGTCAAACTAATGAAAAACTGTTTTTT. Translation: CSASSGQTNEKLFF.

Comments on this clone: Other DNA sequences in the same sample also yield this CDR3. The rearrangement joins TRBV24-1 to TRBJ2-7; D not resolved. Germline lookup yields CDR1 KGHDR and CDR2 SFDVKD. The V end was cut by 4 bases, the J end by 1 base, with 7 bases between. The CDR3 contains 13 residues. The CDR3 DNA follows: TGTGCCACCAGTGACCGACATTCCTACGAGCAGTACTTC. This gives the protein CATSDRHSYEQYF.

The gene calls are TRBV3-1 (or the pseudogene TRBV3-2) and TRBJ1-2, with D uncertain. Trimming pared 5 bases from V and 7 bases from J, leaving 14 bases between. The germline gives CDR1 LGHDT, CDR2 YNNKEL (reference sequence). This CDR3 has 13 residues. The chain's CDR3 is CASSDGSPGGYTF. CDR3 bases: TGTGCCAGCAGCGACGGATCCCCCGGTGGCTACACCTTC.

This chain joins TRBV4-1 and TRBJ1-1; unclear D gene. Looked up from germline, CDR1 is MGHRA and CDR2 is YSYEKL. The V and J ends lost 4 bases and 4 bases respectively, with 16 bases between them. This CDR3 is 15 amino acids long. As DNA, the CDR3 is TGCGCCAGCAGCCCTGAGGGAGTGGGGAGCACTGAAGCTTTCTTT. Its protein is CASSPEGVGSTEAFF.

This clone was observed a handful of times. The chain carries TRBV5-1 and TRBJ2-1, with 16 bases lining up with TRBD2. Germline V gene sequence: CDR1 SGHRS, CDR2 YFSETQ. This CDR3 contains 19 residues. J lost 7 bases, V lost 2 bases, and 12 bases had no gene match. The CDR3 DNA sequence: TGCGCCAGCAGCTTACTTTCCGGGACTAGCGGGGGGGCCTCGAATGAGCAGTTCTTC. Amino acids: CASSLLSGTSGGASNEQFF.

This sequence joins TRBV6-1 and TRBJ2-2; tentatively, D is TRBD2 (6 bases). This CDR3 contains 14 residues. In germline, CDR1 is MNHNS, CDR2 SASEGT. Trimming shortened V by 2 bases and J by 6 bases, and 10 bases separated the two germline ends. CDR3 bases: TGTGCCAGCAGTGAATGGAGGGAGCCCGGGGAGCTGTTTTTT. It translates to CASSEWREPGELFF.

This chain joins TRBV15 and TRBJ1-5; D remains unclear. The CDR3 length is 14 residues. CDR1 is LNHNV and CDR2 is YYDKDF in the germline V gene (reference sequence). The V and J ends lost 0 bases and 3 bases respectively, with 6 bases between them. CDR3 residues: CATSRDGDNQPQHF. The CDR3 nucleotides are TGTGCCACCAGCAGAGATGGGGACAATCAGCCCCAGCATTTT.

This clone was picked up one time. V usage is TRBV28 and J usage is TRBJ1-1, with D perhaps matching TRBD1 (5 bases). Germline V lookup: CDR1 MDHEN, CDR2 SYDVKM. The V gene lost 1 base and the J gene lost 2 bases, with 14 bases spanning the gap. This CDR3 has 16 residues. As DNA, the CDR3 is TGTGCCAGCAGTTTATTTAGGGGCGGGAGAAACACTGAAGCTTTCTTT. This gives the protein CASSLFRGGRNTEAFF.

The chain links TRBV29-1 to TRBJ2-1; D is possibly TRBD2 (6 bases). Trimming left V 0 bases short and J 8 bases short, with 14 bases between. From germline, CDR1 is SQVTM and CDR2 ANQGSEA. The CDR3 consists of 14 residues. The CDR3 coding sequence is TGCAGCGTTGAAGAGATCGGGGGAGTGGATGAGCAGTTCTTC. It encodes CSVEEIGGVDEQFF.

Only one count was recorded for this clone. The chain joins TRBV5-1 to TRBJ2-7, with 9 positions matching TRBD1. This CDR3 comprises 14 residues. Trimming removed 3 bases from V and 6 bases from J; junction bases left unmatched: 7. The germline gives CDR1 SGHRS, CDR2 YFSETQ. The CDR3 here is CASSSRDREGEQYF. The CDR3 coding sequence is TGCGCCAGCAGCTCCCGGGACAGGGAGGGCGAGCAGTACTTC.

The genes are TRBV6-1 and TRBJ1-5; 7 nucleotides agree with TRBD1. Unmatched junction bases numbered 8, after V lost 2 bases and J lost 4 bases. Per germline, CDR1 MNHNS and CDR2 SASEGT. The CDR3 loop spans 16 amino acids. CDR3 loop: CASSEIPGQVNQPQHF. The DNA for the CDR3 is TGTGCCAGCAGTGAAATACCTGGACAGGTAAATCAGCCCCAGCATTTT.

This chain joins TRBV7-8 and TRBJ2-7; 9 nucleotides match TRBD1. Germline V CDR1 and CDR2: SGHVS, FQNEAQ. This CDR3 region has 14 residues. Trimming took 1 base from V and 11 from J; bases not matched to a gene: 9. For the CDR3, the DNA is TGTGCCAGCAGCTTAGTCGGGGGACAGGGTAGCGAGTACTTC. Residues: CASSLVGGQGSEYF.